Shown below are 32 T cell receptor beta chains from a single sample sequenced in a study of early T cells in non-severe SARS-CoV-2 infection. TCRdb independently ran MiXCR on the 5' RACE reads; one entry per CDR3 protein. The sample contains fewer than 130,000 distinct CDR3 sequences, about 12% of which appear only once. Sequences were derived from whole blood, sampled at baseline. The origin of the receptors is an adult who was a healthcare worker with PCR-confirmed SARS-CoV-2 infection or an uninfected control (not recorded which).

This chain joins TRBV29-1 and TRBJ2-4, with D perhaps matching TRBD1 or TRBD2 (6 bases each). The CDR3 totals 15 residues. V dropped 0 bases and J dropped 0 bases, with 9 bases sitting between them. Germline-derived CDR1 and CDR2 are SQVTM and ANQGSEA. Here the CDR3 reads CSVEEGGRAKNIQYF. The CDR3 nucleotides are TGCAGCGTTGAAGAAGGGGGGCGAGCCAAAAACATTCAGTACTTC.

This clonotype was recorded at least ten times. The chain employs TRBV7-9 and TRBJ2-1; D possibly corresponds to TRBD2 (6 bases). V was shortened by 2 bases and J by 8 bases, with 13 bases between the two germline ends. The CDR3 sequence is 14 residues long. Germline V gene lookup returns CDR1 SEHNR and CDR2 FQNEAQ (reference sequence). The CDR3: CASSLTGAEYEQFF. CDR3 in DNA: TGTGCCAGCAGCTTAACGGGAGCGGAATATGAGCAGTTCTTC.

This clonotype has a handful of counts. The genes are TRBV30 and TRBJ2-3; 7 bases align to TRBD1. Germline loops: CDR1 GTSNPN, CDR2 SVGIG (reference sequence). This CDR3 comprises 14 residues. The CDR3 region is CAHRRGTVTDTQYF. CDR3 nucleotides: TGTGCTCATCGTAGAGGGACAGTAACAGATACGCAGTATTTT.

The sample holds a few counts of this clonotype. The chain recombines TRBV7-9 with TRBJ2-4, with 14 bases that match TRBD2. This CDR3 region has 18 residues. V lost 7 bases to trimming and J lost 0 bases; unmatched junction nucleotides: 8. Looked up from germline, CDR1 is SEHNR and CDR2 is FQNEAQ (reference sequence). The DNA of the CDR3 is TGTGCCAGCAACCAAGAGGGACTAGCGGGAGAAGCCAAAAACATTCAGTACTTC. It codes for CASNQEGLAGEAKNIQYF. The variable domain in full, completed from reference TRBV7-9 and TRBJ2-4, reads DTGVSQNPRHKITKRGQNVTFRCDPISEHNRLYWYRQTLGQGPEFLTYFQNEAQLEKSRLLSDRFSAERPKGSFSTLEIQRTEQGDSAMYLCASNQEGLAGEAKNIQYFGAGTRLSVL.

This clonotype was counted a few times. The V gene is TRBV28, the J gene TRBJ1-6, with 7 bases fitting TRBD1. The length of the CDR3 is 13 residues. Trimming took 5 bases from V and 7 from J; bases not matched to a gene: 2. The germline V gene has CDR1 MDHEN and CDR2 SYDVKM. The CDR3 DNA reads TGTGCCAGCAGTCGACAGGGAAATTCACCCCTCCACTTT. Amino acid sequence: CASSRQGNSPLHF.

This clonotype was seen only a few times. The J gene is TRBJ2-5, the V gene TRBV29-1; 8 bases map to TRBD2. CDR3 length: 13 amino acids. Germline V lookup: CDR1 SQVTM, CDR2 ANQGSEA. Trimming cost V 4 bases and J 2 bases; bases outside gene matches: 3. CDR3 bases: TGCAGCGTTGCCGGGACTAGGCAAGAGACCCAGTACTTC. This translates into CSVAGTRQETQYF.

This clonotype was seen ten or more times. The V and J genes are TRBV6-2 or TRBV6-3 and TRBJ2-6, with a tentative D call TRBD1 (6 bases). The CDR3 consists of 15 residues. The germline gives CDR1 MNHEY, CDR2 SVGEGT. V was shortened by 6 bases and J by 2 bases, with 11 bases between the two germline ends. CDR3 sequence reads: CASSQTGTGANVLTF. For the CDR3, the DNA is TGTGCCAGCAGCCAAACAGGGACTGGGGCCAACGTCCTGACTTTC.

This clonotype was seen repeatedly, ten times or more. This chain joins TRBV24-1 and TRBJ1-5, with a tentative D call TRBD1 (5 bases). The length of the CDR3 is 15 residues. CDR1 is KGHDR, CDR2 SFDVKD, per germline. Deletions cut 4 bases from V and 6 bases from J, with 15 bases between. CDR3 sequence reads: CATSEGSGWIQPQHF. CDR3 nucleotide sequence: TGTGCCACCAGTGAGGGGTCAGGGTGGATTCAGCCCCAGCATTTT.

There are a few counts of this clonotype. V and J are TRBV7-2 and TRBJ1-6, with D unresolved. CDR1 is SGHTA, CDR2 FQGNSA, per germline. V lost 5 bases and J 11 bases, leaving 16 bases between the germline ends. The CDR3 runs 14 residues. The CDR3 DNA is TGTGCCAGCAGCCCAGACGGGCCCATGACACCCCTCCACTTT. Translating it yields CASSPDGPMTPLHF.

The chain carries TRBV5-1 and TRBJ1-1; TRBD1 matches 12 bases. Germline trimming cut 3 bases from V and 5 bases from J; bases unmatched to any gene: 8. The germline CDR1 and CDR2 sequences are SGHRS and YFSETQ. CDR3 length equals 16 residues. The CDR3: CASSSSGTGGGTEAFF. In nucleotides, the CDR3 is TGCGCCAGCAGCTCCTCCGGGACAGGGGGCGGAACTGAAGCTTTCTTT.

This clonotype has only a few counts. The chain links TRBV6-5 to TRBJ1-6; TRBD1 might be the D (6 bases). CDR3 length: 13 amino acids. V dropped 5 bases and J dropped 6 bases, with 8 bases sitting between them. Germline V gene sequence: CDR1 MNHEY, CDR2 SVGAGI. DNA of the CDR3: TGTGCCAGCAGTAGGACAGTTAATTCACCCCTCCACTTT. Protein product: CASSRTVNSPLHF.

There are many counts of this clonotype. The chain combines TRBV7-9 with TRBJ1-4; D possibly corresponds to TRBD1 (6 bases). The CDR3 has 14 amino acids. Germline V gene sequence: CDR1 SEHNR, CDR2 FQNEAQ (reference sequence). V gave up 2 bases and J gave up 4 bases, with 8 bases separating them. This CDR3 reads CASSLRQDNEKLFF. The CDR3 DNA sequence: TGTGCCAGCAGCTTACGACAGGATAATGAAAAACTGTTTTTT. Complete variable domain (other parts from reference TRBV7-9 and TRBJ1-4): DTGVSQNPRHKITKRGQNVTFRCDPISEHNRLYWYRQTLGQGPEFLTYFQNEAQLEKSRLLSDRFSAERPKGSFSTLEIQRTEQGDSAMYLCASSLRQDNEKLFFGSGTQLSVL.

This chain joins TRBV6-1 and TRBJ2-7, with TRBD2 matching over 8 bases. The germline CDR1 and CDR2 sequences are MNHNS and SASEGT. CDR3 size: 17 residues. Losses at the gene ends were 6 bases for V and 2 bases for J; bases not matched to a gene: 15. In DNA, the CDR3 is TGTGCCAGCAGCGACCTAGGACTAGCAGATAATCCCTACGAGCAGTACTTC. Translating gives CASSDLGLADNPYEQYF.

There are a few counts of this clonotype. V is TRBV7-6 and J is TRBJ1-1; D ambiguous. V was cut by 4 bases and J by 7 bases, with 10 bases left in between. Looked up from germline, CDR1 is SGHVS and CDR2 is FNYEAQ. CDR3 length: 12 amino acids. CDR3 DNA: TGTGCCAGCAGCTCCGGACGGGTTGAAGCTTTCTTT. This translates into CASSSGRVEAFF. The complete variable domain, with remaining parts taken from reference TRBV7-6 and TRBJ1-1, reads GAGVSQSPRYKVTKRGQDVALRCDPISGHVSLYWYRQALGQGPEFLTYFNYEAQQDKSGLPNDRFSAERPEGSISTLTIQRTEQRDSAMYRCASSSGRVEAFFGQGTRLTVV.

J is TRBJ2-1 and V is TRBV24-1; D not certain. V was pared by 4 bases and J by 3 bases, with 9 bases between. The CDR3 contains 14 residues. Germline V gene sequence: CDR1 KGHDR, CDR2 SFDVKD. As DNA, the CDR3 is TGTGCCACCAGTGAATCGGGTATCTACAATGAGCAGTTCTTC. This translates into CATSESGIYNEQFF.

This chain connects TRBV6-2 or TRBV6-3 to TRBJ2-3; perhaps TRBD1 as D (6 bases). With 7 bases removed from V and 0 bases from J, the gap between germline ends came to 17 bases. The CDR3 loop spans 16 amino acids. Germline V CDR1 and CDR2: MNHEY, SVGEGT. The CDR3 DNA reads as TGTGCCAGCACCCAGGGGACAACGACTAGCACAGATACGCAGTATTTT. This translates into CASTQGTTTSTDTQYF.

This clonotype was found a few times. The chain has TRBV12-3 or TRBV12-4 and TRBJ2-2; D may be TRBD2 (6 bases). CDR3 length equals 11 residues. V lost 7 bases, J lost 11 bases, and 11 bases lay in between. CDR3 protein: CASTLGGELFF. DNA of the CDR3: TGTGCCAGCACCTTGGGGGGAGAGCTGTTTTTT.

This clonotype was detected ten times or more. CDR3: CSVPGGQSYTGELFF. CDR3 coding DNA: TGCAGTGTCCCAGGGGGCCAATCCTACACCGGGGAGCTGTTTTTT. The chain uses TRBV20-1 and TRBJ2-2; TRBD1 aligns across 8 bases. Trimming at V came to 7 bases and at J to 3 bases, leaving 10 bases not matched to a gene. Looked up from germline, CDR1 is DFQATT and CDR2 is SNEGSKA (reference sequence). This CDR3 has 15 residues.

This clonotype was picked up a small number of times. The chain uses TRBV20-1 and TRBJ2-7; 8 positions match TRBD2. From germline, CDR1 is DFQATT and CDR2 SNEGSKA (reference sequence). The CDR3 covers 16 residues. V trimming: 0 bases; J trimming: 3 bases; junction bases outside the gene matches: 10. The CDR3 sequence: CSARDPNSGAIYEQYF. Written as DNA, the CDR3 is TGCAGTGCTAGAGATCCTAATAGCGGGGCGATCTACGAGCAGTACTTC.

The V and J genes are TRBV6-1 and TRBJ1-2; 12 bases fit TRBD1. CDR1 and CDR2 (germline): MNHNS, SASEGT. This CDR3 is built from 14 residues. The V and J ends lost 7 bases and 8 bases, in that order; junction bases with no gene match: 8. CDR3 protein: CASTWGQGATGYTF. DNA for the CDR3: TGTGCCAGCACCTGGGGACAGGGGGCGACCGGCTACACCTTC.

This clonotype was picked up a small number of times. The V and J genes are TRBV18 and TRBJ2-1; 7 positions agree with TRBD1. There are 14 residues in the CDR3. The trim removed 1 base at V and 9 bases at J, leaving 6 bases unmatched. Germline assignment: CDR1 KGHSH and CDR2 LQKENI. This chain's CDR3 is CASSPRGTAIEQFF. CDR3 coding DNA: TGTGCCAGCTCACCACGGGGGACAGCTATTGAGCAGTTCTTC. Using reference TRBV18 and TRBJ2-1 for the parts outside the CDR3, the full variable domain is NAGVMQNPRHLVRRRGQEARLRCSPMKGHSHVYWYRQLPEEGLKFMVYLQKENIIDESGMPKERFSAEFPKEGPSILRIQQVVRGDSAAYFCASSPRGTAIEQFFGPGTRLTVL.

The rearrangement uses TRBV12-3 or TRBV12-4 and TRBJ2-7; D gene uncertain. The CDR3 is made up of 13 amino acids. V shed 1 base and J shed 2 bases, with 6 bases lying between them. CDR3 region: CASSLVGPYEQYF. The CDR3 region has the DNA TGTGCCAGCAGTTTAGTAGGTCCCTACGAGCAGTACTTC.

This clonotype has ten or more counts. This chain connects TRBV7-9 to TRBJ2-1, with unresolved D. From germline, CDR1 is SEHNR and CDR2 FQNEAQ (reference sequence). The CDR3 spans 12 residues. Trimming removed 6 bases from V and 8 bases from J, with 11 bases in between. The CDR3 bases are TGTGCCAGCAGACGGGCGGTCGATGAGCAGTTCTTC. This gives the protein CASRRAVDEQFF.

The chain links TRBV2 to TRBJ2-3; D is unresolved. Trimming removed 8 bases at V and 1 base at J, with 7 bases between. Looked up from germline, CDR1 is SNHLY and CDR2 is FYNNEI. CDR3 length: 12 residues. As DNA, the CDR3 is TGTGCCAGCGGTAAAGGCACAGATACGCAGTATTTT. It specifies CASGKGTDTQYF.

This clonotype was counted only a few times. The chain links TRBV29-1 to TRBJ1-5, with D maybe TRBD1 (5 bases). Between the trimmed V and J ends, which lost 4 bases and 6 bases, there was a span of 16 bases. The CDR3 has 14 amino acids. CDR1 SQVTM and CDR2 ANQGSEA come from the germline V gene. This chain's CDR3 is CSVVWAGPGQPQHF. The DNA of the CDR3 is TGCAGCGTTGTTTGGGCGGGACCAGGTCAGCCCCAGCATTTT.

The chain recombines TRBV10-3 with TRBJ1-2; D is unresolved. The germline gives CDR1 ENHRY, CDR2 SYGVKD. This CDR3 is built from 13 residues. Deletions cut 5 bases from V and 1 base from J, with 8 bases between. The CDR3 DNA follows: TGTGCCATCAGTCCGGACGGTAACTATGGCTACACCTTC. This codes for CAISPDGNYGYTF.

The genes are TRBV7-9 and TRBJ2-1, with 11 bases matching TRBD2. The CDR3 runs 15 residues. CDR1 and CDR2 from the germline V gene are SEHNR and FQNEAQ (reference sequence). V dropped 3 bases and J dropped 10; count of bases not matched to a gene: 8. CDR3 nucleotides: TGTGCCAGCAGCTTTTTACTAGCGGGAGAGCGGGAGCAGTTCTTC. Protein product: CASSFLLAGEREQFF.

This chain links TRBV7-9 with TRBJ1-6; D unclear. Between the trimmed V and J ends, which lost 6 bases and 13 bases, there was a span of 13 bases. The CDR3 loop spans 12 amino acids. Germline V gene lookup returns CDR1 SEHNR and CDR2 FQNEAQ (reference sequence). CDR3 sequence reads: CASRLGKRPLHF. The CDR3 DNA reads as TGTGCCAGCAGACTAGGGAAGAGGCCCCTCCACTTT.

J is TRBJ2-7 and V is TRBV7-9, with D possibly TRBD1 on 6 matching bases. The CDR3 loop spans 14 amino acids. Germline CDR1 is SEHNR and CDR2 is FQNEAQ (reference sequence). V shed 5 bases and J shed 4 bases, with 15 bases lying between them. The CDR3: CASSTPGHLYEQYF. The CDR3 DNA reads TGTGCCAGCAGCACTCCGGGACACTTGTACGAGCAGTACTTC.

This clonotype was observed a handful of times. The chain couples TRBV20-1 to TRBJ1-6; TRBD1 aligns across 10 bases. This CDR3 region has 16 residues. The junction had 6 bases not matched to a gene; V was cut back by 2 bases and J by 5 bases. Germline CDR1 reads DFQATT; CDR2 reads SNEGSKA (reference sequence). The CDR3 coding sequence is TGCAGTGCTAGACGAGGACAGGGGGTCAATAATTCACCCCTCCACTTT. Protein: CSARRGQGVNNSPLHF.

This rearrangement joins TRBV7-2 to TRBJ1-1, with 8 bases fitting TRBD1. V was pared by 5 bases and J by 5 bases, with 13 bases of the junction left unmatched. This CDR3 is built from 16 residues. The V gene's germline CDR1 is SGHTA and CDR2 FQGNSA. CDR3 nucleotides: TGTGCCAGCAGCATTACAGGGGGGTATGGGCGGACTGAAGCTTTCTTT. Translating gives CASSITGGYGRTEAFF.

Many counts were recorded for this clonotype. This chain uses TRBV11-2 with TRBJ2-1, with 14 nucleotides matching TRBD2. The germline V gene has CDR1 SGHAT and CDR2 FQNNGV. The J segment lost 9 bases and the V segment lost 3 bases, leaving 4 bases of the junction unmatched. This CDR3 has 15 residues. This chain's CDR3 is CASSFQTSGRAEQFF. Written as DNA, the CDR3 is TGTGCCAGCAGCTTTCAGACTAGCGGGAGGGCTGAGCAGTTCTTC. Using reference TRBV11-2 and TRBJ2-1 for the parts outside the CDR3, the full variable domain is EAGVAQSPRYKIIEKRQSVAFWCNPISGHATLYWYQQILGQGPKLLIQFQNNGVVDDSQLPKDRFSAERLKGVDSTLKIQPAKLEDSAVYLCASSFQTSGRAEQFFGPGTRLTVL.